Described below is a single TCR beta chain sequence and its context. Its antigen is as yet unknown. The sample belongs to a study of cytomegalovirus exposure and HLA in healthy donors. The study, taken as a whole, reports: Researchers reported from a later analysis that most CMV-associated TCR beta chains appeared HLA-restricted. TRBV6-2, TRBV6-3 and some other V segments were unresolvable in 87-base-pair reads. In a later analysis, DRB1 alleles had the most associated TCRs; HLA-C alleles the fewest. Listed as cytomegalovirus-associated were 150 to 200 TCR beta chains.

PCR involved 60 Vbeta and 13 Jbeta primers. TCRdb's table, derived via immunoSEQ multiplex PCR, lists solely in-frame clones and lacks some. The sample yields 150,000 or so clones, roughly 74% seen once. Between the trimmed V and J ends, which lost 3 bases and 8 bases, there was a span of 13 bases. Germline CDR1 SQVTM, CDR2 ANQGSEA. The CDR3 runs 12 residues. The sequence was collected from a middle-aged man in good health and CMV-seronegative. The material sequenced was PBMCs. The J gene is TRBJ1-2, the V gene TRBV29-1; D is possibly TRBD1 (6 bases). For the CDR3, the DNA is TGCAGCGTTGACTTAGGGGGACGAGGCTACACCTTC. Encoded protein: CSVDLGGRGYTF.